This T cell receptor beta chain was sequenced for a study of a mutant IDH1 vaccine in newly diagnosed glioma. Study in general: Vaccines began 4-6 weeks after radiotherapy alone, or with temozolomide cycles. Standard pretreatment was either radiotherapy, temozolomide, or, for most, radiochemotherapy with temozolomide.

Stated time point: week 35, safety follow-up. The vaccine gave 300 ug of a 20-mer mutant IDH1 peptide subcutaneously per dose. Each tumor in the donors was a new WHO grade 3 or 4 astrocytoma, IDH1-mutant and ATRX-lost. The protocol was immunoSEQ multiplex PCR, while the TCRdb copy is restricted to in-frame clones and leaves out a portion. Found here are tens of thousands of clones, 75% to 85% of them singletons; the top ten hold over 4.5%. Germline values: CDR1 MGHDK, CDR2 SYGVNS. The CDR3 is made up of 15 amino acids. V gave up 1 base and J gave up 5 bases, with 14 bases separating them. As for this clone: Its target is unknown.

This sequence joins TRBV25-1 and TRBJ1-1; D remains unclear. Sequenced here: PBMCs, sampled from a glioma patient whose treatment included an IDH1 peptide vaccine. This sequence originates from a woman aged 50 to 65 with glioma. The CDR3 DNA sequence: TGTGCCAGCAGTGAATTTGGCCCTAGGCCAACTGAAGCTTTCTTT. Its protein is CASSEFGPRPTEAFF.